The clone carrying this T cell receptor (beta chain) was counted once. This record belongs to a study of blood T cell repertoires in COVID-19. Study overall: In each case, the material was cDNA or gDNA derived from T cells, B-cell-depleted T cells, or PBMCs.

Original analysis: Reference gene primer amplification yielded estimated nucleated cell counts. Profiled with immunoSEQ multiplex PCR; TCRdb holds only in-frame clones, not every one. The V and J calls and clone size were taken over from that table, and D and trimming were inferred from the DNA. The repertoire holds approximately 360,000 clones, with roughly 90% as singletons. Trimming left V 1 base short and J 8 bases short, with 20 bases between. The CDR3 covers 16 residues. CDR1 is KGHSH, CDR2 LQKENI, per germline. Sequenced sample: peripheral blood. This chain links TRBV18 with TRBJ1-2, with D maybe TRBD1 (5 bases). The clonotype was recovered from a man aged 35 to 55 with acute or convalescent COVID-19. CDR3 DNA sequence: TGTGCCAGCTCACCACGGCGTGCAGGGAGGGGATGGGGCTACACCTTC. Residues: CASSPRRAGRGWGYTF. Supplemented by reference TRBV18 and TRBJ1-2, the full variable domain reads NAGVMQNPRHLVRRRGQEARLRCSPMKGHSHVYWYRQLPEEGLKFMVYLQKENIIDESGMPKERFSAEFPKEGPSILRIQQVVRGDSAAYFCASSPRRAGRGWGYTFGSGTRLTVV.